This entry lists 9 T cell receptor beta chains sequenced from one sample in a study of T cell changes during pregnancy in multiple sclerosis (dated by TCRdb to between 2019 and 2020). The method behind the library was the immunoSEQ multiplex PCR assay. The table was pulled from immuneACCESS by TCRdb, which kept in-frame rearrangements only. Such tables lose some clones; where checked, under half of the loss comes from unresolved V genes, and the rest has no known cause. The sample data list approximately 37,000 clones, and approximately 94% of these were observed just once. The ten largest clonotypes hold 1.5% to 2% of the sample. The sequencing used peripheral blood, collected in the third trimester of pregnancy. Every receptor here comes from a female donor with multiple sclerosis, enrolled in a pregnancy study.

V and J are TRBV9 and TRBJ2-7; TRBD2 aligns across 11 bases. Germline assignment: CDR1 SGDLS and CDR2 YYNGEE. The CDR3 loop spans 15 amino acids. V gave up 4 bases and J gave up 4 bases; unmatched junction bases: 7. CDR3 loop: CASSPRTSGLYEQYF. CDR3 coding DNA: TGTGCCAGCAGCCCCCGGACTAGCGGGCTTTACGAGCAGTACTTC.

The rearrangement joins TRBV2 to TRBJ2-2; D ambiguous. The germline V gene encodes CDR1 SNHLY and CDR2 FYNNEI. Trimming took off 3 bases at V and 4 bases at J, with 9 bases between the two ends. This CDR3 has 14 amino acids. The CDR3 region has the DNA TGTGCCAGCAGTGATAAGCGATCCACCGGGGAGCTGTTTTTT. Translated: CASSDKRSTGELFF.

This clone has a single count. V gene TRBV11-3 combines with J gene TRBJ2-5; 14 bases are shared with TRBD2. Germline assignment: CDR1 SGHNT and CDR2 YENEEA. Germline trimming cut 1 base from V and 5 bases from J; bases unmatched to any gene: 9. The CDR3 sequence is 18 residues long. The CDR3 DNA reads as TGTGCCAGCAGCTTAGGCGTACGAGGACTAGCGGGGGGCGAGACCCAGTACTTC. This translates into CASSLGVRGLAGGETQYF.

J is TRBJ2-7 and V is TRBV2; 14 nucleotides line up with TRBD2. Germline CDR1 and CDR2: SNHLY and FYNNEI. This CDR3 region has 16 residues. With 6 bases clipped from V and 7 bases from J, the junction kept 11 bases outside the gene matches. The CDR3 here is CASRGLAGALRPEQYF. The CDR3 region has the DNA TGTGCCAGCAGGGGACTAGCGGGAGCCCTGAGGCCTGAGCAGTACTTC.

This chain links TRBV7-9 with TRBJ2-1; TRBD1 matches at 10 bases. Germline V gene data show CDR1 as SEHNR and CDR2 as FQNEAQ (reference sequence). Unmatched junction bases numbered 5, after V lost 1 base and J lost 2 bases. This CDR3 has 17 amino acids. The CDR3 sequence: CASSLVSGTGAYNEQFF. DNA for the CDR3: TGTGCCAGCAGCTTAGTGTCCGGGACAGGGGCCTACAATGAGCAGTTCTTC. The variable domain in full, with the rest retrieved from reference TRBV7-9 and TRBJ2-1, is DTGVSQNPRHKITKRGQNVTFRCDPISEHNRLYWYRQTLGQGPEFLTYFQNEAQLEKSRLLSDRFSAERPKGSFSTLEIQRTEQGDSAMYLCASSLVSGTGAYNEQFFGPGTRLTVL.

The chain links TRBV19 to TRBJ1-4; 9 nucleotides agree with TRBD1. In germline, CDR1 is LNHDA, CDR2 SQIVND (reference sequence). The CDR3 length is 13 residues. The CDR3 sequence: CGGEGQGNEKLFF. CDR3 in DNA: TGTGGGGGGGAGGGACAGGGAAATGAAAAACTGTTTTTT.

The DNA of the CDR3 is TGTGCCAGCAGATACGGGGAACTATACAATGAGCAGTTCTTC. This codes for CASRYGELYNEQFF. This chain links TRBV25-1 with TRBJ2-1; D is perhaps TRBD2 (5 bases). This CDR3 is built from 14 residues. Germline lookup yields CDR1 MGHDK and CDR2 SYGVNS. The V gene lost 6 bases and the J gene lost 4 bases, with 13 bases spanning the gap.

This chain joins TRBV18 and TRBJ2-1; TRBD2 might be the D (6 bases). Looked up from germline, CDR1 is KGHSH and CDR2 is LQKENI. The CDR3 has 18 amino acids. Trimming cost V 1 base and J 4 bases, with 20 bases left between them. The DNA of the CDR3 is TGTGCCAGCTCACCACTAGGCGGAGGGAGCGGAGCTTACAATGAGCAGTTCTTC. It specifies CASSPLGGGSGAYNEQFF.

The chain recombines TRBV7-2 with TRBJ2-3, with 7 bases identical to TRBD2. V lost 0 bases and J lost 9; bases outside the gene matches: 21. This CDR3 has 19 amino acids. The V gene's germline CDR1 is SGHTA and CDR2 FQGNSA. The DNA of the CDR3 is TGTGCCAGCAGCTTAGCTCCCGGCGAAGCTAGCGGTCCCCAAGGGACGCAGTATTTT. Protein product: CASSLAPGEASGPQGTQYF.